The rows below give T cell receptor beta chains drawn from one sample of a study of T cell changes during pregnancy in multiple sclerosis. Using immunoSEQ multiplex PCR, the repertoire was profiled, and TCRdb retains in-frame clones only, with some absent. Here the sample spans roughly 52,000 clones, 85% to 90% being singletons. The sample in question was CD4+ T cells from peripheral blood mononuclear cells, obtained in the first trimester of pregnancy. These receptor sequences come from a female donor with multiple sclerosis, enrolled in a pregnancy study. Both conserved end residues are part of each CDR3. D genes are given only for firm matches. The size entry is marked missing in some rows and otherwise reads once, few, many or a size class.

D: TRBD1
size: -
V: TRBV29-1
J: TRBJ2-3
CDR3: CSVLTGQSSTDTQYF
DNA: TGCAGCGTTCTTACGGGACAGAGCAGCACAGATACGCAGTATTTT

D: TRBD1
size: -
V: TRBV5-1
J: TRBJ1-6
CDR3: CASSWDSQSSYNSPLHF
DNA: TGCGCCAGCAGCTGGGACAGCCAGAGCTCCTATAATTCACCCCTCCACTTT

D: TRBD1
size: once
V: TRBV15
J: TRBJ2-7
CDR3: CATSSLKGASYEQYF
DNA: TGTGCCACCAGCAGTTTAAAGGGGGCCTCCTACGAGCAGTACTTC

D: TRBD2
size: -
V: TRBV9
J: TRBJ2-2
CDR3: CASSVVGRAHTGELFF
DNA: TGTGCCAGCAGCGTAGTGGGGAGGGCCCACACCGGGGAGCTGTTTTTT

D: TRBD1
size: -
V: TRBV11-2
J: TRBJ1-1
CDR3: CASSLGQATYTEAFF
DNA: TGTGCCAGCAGCCTAGGACAGGCCACCTACACTGAAGCTTTCTTT

D: -
size: once
V: TRBV19
J: TRBJ1-1
CDR3: CASSDDRMRAEAFF
DNA: TGTGCCAGTAGTGACGACAGGATGAGGGCTGAAGCTTTCTTT

D: TRBD2
size: -
V: TRBV6-6
J: TRBJ2-1
CDR3: CASSYQLAGGLDEQFF
DNA: TGTGCCAGCAGTTACCAACTAGCGGGAGGCCTTGATGAGCAGTTCTTC

D: -
size: -
V: TRBV14
J: TRBJ1-2
CDR3: CASSQEAGRYGYTF
DNA: TGTGCCAGCAGCCAAGAGGCAGGGAGGTATGGCTACACCTTC

D: -
size: -
V: TRBV28
J: TRBJ2-3
CDR3: CASSQQGSTDTQYF
DNA: TGTGCCAGCAGTCAACAGGGAAGCACAGATACGCAGTATTTT

D: -
size: few
V: TRBV7-2
J: TRBJ1-5
CDR3: CASSLMAGDHQPQHF
DNA: TGTGCCAGCAGCTTAATGGCAGGGGACCATCAGCCCCAGCATTTT

D: -
size: few
V: TRBV30
J: TRBJ1-4
CDR3: CAWSVGQGVEKLFF
DNA: TGTGCCTGGAGTGTAGGGCAGGGTGTGGAAAAACTGTTTTTT

D: -
size: medium-sized
V: TRBV4-2
J: TRBJ1-2
CDR3: CASSQGEGVYGYTF
DNA: TGTGCCAGCAGCCAAGGGGAGGGGGTATATGGCTACACCTTC

D: -
size: -
V: TRBV2
J: TRBJ1-1
CDR3: CASSEAWGAGTEAFF
DNA: TGTGCCAGCAGTGAAGCATGGGGAGCGGGCACTGAAGCTTTCTTT

D: TRBD1
size: -
V: TRBV5-5
J: TRBJ2-2
CDR3: CASSPGQMNTGELFF
DNA: TGTGCCAGCAGCCCGGGACAGATGAACACCGGGGAGCTGTTTTTT